This TCR beta chain was retrieved from a study of blood T cell repertoires in COVID-19. Some clones are missing from TCRdb's copy, which holds only in-frame ones; the method was immunoSEQ multiplex PCR. The sample has approximately 500,000 clones, roughly 87% seen once; the top ten hold 0.75% to 0.9%. Seattle patients were enrolled during active infection and followed longitudinally. Germline CDR1 is SEHNR and CDR2 is FQNEAQ (reference sequence). The CDR3 contains 13 residues. J lost 5 bases, V lost 5 bases, and 4 bases had no gene match. V gene TRBV7-9 combines with J gene TRBJ2-5, with 8 bases identical to TRBD2. What was sequenced was peripheral blood. The sequence derives from a man aged 18 to 29 with COVID-19, enrolled during active disease. The CDR3 here is CASSEAGVETQYF. CDR3 DNA: TGTGCCAGCAGCGAAGCGGGGGTGGAGACCCAGTACTTC.